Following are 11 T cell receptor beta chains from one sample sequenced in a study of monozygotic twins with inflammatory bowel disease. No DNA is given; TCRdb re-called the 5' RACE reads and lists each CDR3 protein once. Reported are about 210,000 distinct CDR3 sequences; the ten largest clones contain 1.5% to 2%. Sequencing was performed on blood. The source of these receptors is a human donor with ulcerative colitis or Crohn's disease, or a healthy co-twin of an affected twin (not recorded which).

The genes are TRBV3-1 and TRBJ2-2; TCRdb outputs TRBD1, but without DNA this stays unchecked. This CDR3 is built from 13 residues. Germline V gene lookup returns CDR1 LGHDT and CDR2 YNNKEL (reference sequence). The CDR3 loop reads CASRRQGPGELFF.

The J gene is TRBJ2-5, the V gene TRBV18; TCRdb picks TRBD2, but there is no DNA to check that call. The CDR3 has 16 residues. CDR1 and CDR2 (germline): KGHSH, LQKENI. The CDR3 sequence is CASSSGLAGYGETQYF. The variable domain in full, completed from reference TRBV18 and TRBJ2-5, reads NAGVMQNPRHLVRRRGQEARLRCSPMKGHSHVYWYRQLPEEGLKFMVYLQKENIIDESGMPKERFSAEFPKEGPSILRIQQVVRGDSAAYFCASSSGLAGYGETQYFGPGTRLLVL.

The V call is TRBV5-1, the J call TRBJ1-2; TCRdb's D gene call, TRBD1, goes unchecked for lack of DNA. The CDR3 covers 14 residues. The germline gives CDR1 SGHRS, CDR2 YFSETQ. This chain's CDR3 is CASSSGQGYYGYTF.

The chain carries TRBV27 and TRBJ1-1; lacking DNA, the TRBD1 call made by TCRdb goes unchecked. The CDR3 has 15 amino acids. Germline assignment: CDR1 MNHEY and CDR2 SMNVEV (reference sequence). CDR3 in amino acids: CASSWYRDRNTEAFF.

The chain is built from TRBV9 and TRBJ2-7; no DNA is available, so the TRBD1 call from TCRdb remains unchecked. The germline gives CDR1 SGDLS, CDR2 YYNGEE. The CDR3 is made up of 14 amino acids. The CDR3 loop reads CASSVEDRPYEQYF.

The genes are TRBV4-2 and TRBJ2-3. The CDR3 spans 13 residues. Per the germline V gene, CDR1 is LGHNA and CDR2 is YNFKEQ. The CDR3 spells CASSQEITDTQYF.

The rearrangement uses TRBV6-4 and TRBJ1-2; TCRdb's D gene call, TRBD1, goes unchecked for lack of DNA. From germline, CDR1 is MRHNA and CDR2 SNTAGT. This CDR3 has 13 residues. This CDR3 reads CASSEGHGYGYTF.

CDR3 loop: CASSLTGGYDYGYTF. The rearrangement uses TRBV5-1 and TRBJ1-2. CDR3 size: 15 residues. CDR1 and CDR2 (germline): SGHRS, YFSETQ. The variable domain in full, with the rest retrieved from reference TRBV5-1 and TRBJ1-2, is KAGVTQTPRYLIKTRGQQVTLSCSPISGHRSVSWYQQTPGQGLQFLFEYFSETQRNKGNFPGRFSGRQFSNSRSEMNVSTLELGDSALYLCASSLTGGYDYGYTFGSGTRLTVV.

CDR3 in amino acids: CASSSPGTGGGNYGYTF. V and J are TRBV12-3 or TRBV12-4 and TRBJ1-2; the D call from TCRdb, TRBD1, cannot be confirmed without DNA. This CDR3 contains 17 residues.

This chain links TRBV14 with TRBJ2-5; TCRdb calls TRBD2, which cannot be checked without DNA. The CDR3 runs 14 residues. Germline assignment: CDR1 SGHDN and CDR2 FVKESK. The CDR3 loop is CASSQRAGRETQYF.

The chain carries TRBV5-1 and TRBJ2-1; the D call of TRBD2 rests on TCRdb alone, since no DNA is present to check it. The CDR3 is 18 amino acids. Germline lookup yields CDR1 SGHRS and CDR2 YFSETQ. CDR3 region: CASSWGMSGGPKDNEQFF.